This T cell receptor (beta chain) came from a study of Graves' ophthalmopathy and Graves' hyperthyroidism. Study-wide background: Peripheral blood sampling occurred at initial diagnosis, before any treatment.

The authors diagnosed from clinical symptoms, serum thyroxine, TRAb, thyroid ultrasound and orbital computed tomography. Investigators amplified TCR beta CDR3 regions from RNA transcripts. HTBI primers primed a first-round RT-PCR, and a second-round multiplex PCR followed. TCRdb itself ran the multiplex PCR reads through MiXCR, one entry per CDR3 protein. The data contain about 340,000 distinct CDR3 sequences, roughly 15% of them singletons. The table lists this clonotype with many counts. The antigen remains undetermined. This CDR3 region has 14 residues. Germline V gives CDR1 MNHEY, CDR2 SVGAGI. Trimming took 3 bases from V and 1 from J, leaving 9 bases between them. The study's findings and limits: Ophthalmopathy cases were distinguished from stable hyperthyroidism by a 13-signature model, reaching around 90% sensitivity and 70% to 84% specificity. Most thyroid-expanded clonotypes exceeding 0.001 frequency were also found in blood.

This chain joins TRBV6-5 and TRBJ1-1, with D perhaps matching TRBD1 (6 bases). The specimen was peripheral blood. This sequence was found in an adult man with Graves' ophthalmopathy. CDR3 nucleotides: TGTGCCAGCAGTTATTACAGGGAGAACACTGAAGCTTTCTTT. Amino acids: CASSYYRENTEAFF.